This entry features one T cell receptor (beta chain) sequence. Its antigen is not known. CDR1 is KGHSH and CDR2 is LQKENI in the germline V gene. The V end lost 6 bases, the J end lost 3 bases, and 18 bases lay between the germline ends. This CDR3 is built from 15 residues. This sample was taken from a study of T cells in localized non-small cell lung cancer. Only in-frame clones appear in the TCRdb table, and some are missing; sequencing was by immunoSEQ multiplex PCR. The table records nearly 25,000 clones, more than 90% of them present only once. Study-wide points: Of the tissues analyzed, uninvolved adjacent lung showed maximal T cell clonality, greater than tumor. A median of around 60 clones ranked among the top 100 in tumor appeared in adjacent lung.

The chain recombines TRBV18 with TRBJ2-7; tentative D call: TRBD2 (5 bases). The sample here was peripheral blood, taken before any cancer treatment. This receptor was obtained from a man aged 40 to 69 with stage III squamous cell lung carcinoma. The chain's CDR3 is CASSPGVQAFYEQYF. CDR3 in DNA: TGTGCCAGCTCCCCCGGGGTCCAGGCGTTCTACGAGCAGTACTTC.